This T cell receptor (beta chain) was captured in a study of blood T cell repertoires in COVID-19. The CDR3 is 16 amino acids. The trim removed 4 bases at V and 0 bases at J, leaving 5 bases unmatched. CDR1 KGHDR and CDR2 SFDVKD come from the germline V gene. Participant-reported clinical history was the basis for cohort assignment. Sequencing used immunoSEQ multiplex PCR; TCRdb keeps in-frame clones, though not all of them. The top ten clones hold approximately 1.9% of a sample with about 250,000 clones, under 95% of them seen once. The receptor was isolated from a woman younger than 30 who had recovered from COVID-19. V and J are TRBV24-1 and TRBJ2-7; 10 nucleotides align to TRBD1. The material sequenced was PBMCs or T cells enriched from blood (not recorded which). In DNA, the CDR3 is TGTGCCACCAGTGAACCGGGACAGGGGAACTCCTACGAGCAGTACTTC. This translates into CATSEPGQGNSYEQYF.